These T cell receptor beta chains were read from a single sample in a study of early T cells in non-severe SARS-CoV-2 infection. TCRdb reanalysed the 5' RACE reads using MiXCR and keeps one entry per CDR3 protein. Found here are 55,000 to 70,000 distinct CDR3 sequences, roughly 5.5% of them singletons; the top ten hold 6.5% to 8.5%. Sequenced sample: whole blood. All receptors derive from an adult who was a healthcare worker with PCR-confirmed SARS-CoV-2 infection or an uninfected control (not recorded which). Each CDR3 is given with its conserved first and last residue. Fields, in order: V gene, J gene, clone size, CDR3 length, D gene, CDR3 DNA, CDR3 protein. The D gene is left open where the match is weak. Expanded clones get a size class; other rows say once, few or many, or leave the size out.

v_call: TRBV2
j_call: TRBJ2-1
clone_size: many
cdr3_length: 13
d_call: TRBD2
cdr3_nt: TGTGCCAGCAATGCGGGAGGGCCGGGTGAGCAGTTCTTC
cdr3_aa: CASNAGGPGEQFF

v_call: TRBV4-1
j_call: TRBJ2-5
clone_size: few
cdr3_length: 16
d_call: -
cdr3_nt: TGCGCCAGCAGCCAAAGTCAGGGAGAACGCCAAGAGACCCAGTACTTC
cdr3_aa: CASSQSQGERQETQYF

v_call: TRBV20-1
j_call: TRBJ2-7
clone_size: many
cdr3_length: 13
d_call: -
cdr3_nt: TGCAGTGCTACCCCAGGCGGTTATTACGAGCAGTACTTC
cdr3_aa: CSATPGGYYEQYF

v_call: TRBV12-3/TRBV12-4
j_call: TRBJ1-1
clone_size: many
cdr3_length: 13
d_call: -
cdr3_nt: TGTGCCAGCAGTTTCGACAGTAACACTGAAGCTTTCTTT
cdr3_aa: CASSFDSNTEAFF

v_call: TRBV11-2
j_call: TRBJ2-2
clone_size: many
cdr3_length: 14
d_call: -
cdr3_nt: TGTGCCAGCAGCACTCACACAGGTGACGGGGAGCTGTTTTTT
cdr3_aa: CASSTHTGDGELFF

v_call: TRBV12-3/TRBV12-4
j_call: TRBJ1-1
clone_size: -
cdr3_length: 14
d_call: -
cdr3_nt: TGTGCCAGCAGTTTACAGGGGATGAACACTGAAGCTTTCTTT
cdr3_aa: CASSLQGMNTEAFF

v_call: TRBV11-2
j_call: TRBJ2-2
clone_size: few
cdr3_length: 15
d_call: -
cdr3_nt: TGTGCCAGCAGCCTCCCAGAAAGTAAGACCGGGGAGCTGTTTTTT
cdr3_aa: CASSLPESKTGELFF

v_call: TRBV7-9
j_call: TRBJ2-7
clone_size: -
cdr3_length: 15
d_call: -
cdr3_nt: TGTGCCAGTCGTCCAAGCGGGCCTTCCTCCTACGAGCAGTACTTC
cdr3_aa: CASRPSGPSSYEQYF

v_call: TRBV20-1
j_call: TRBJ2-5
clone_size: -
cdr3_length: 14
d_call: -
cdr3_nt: TGCAGTGCTCCCGTTGGGTCCTTACAAGAGACCCAGTACTTC
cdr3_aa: CSAPVGSLQETQYF

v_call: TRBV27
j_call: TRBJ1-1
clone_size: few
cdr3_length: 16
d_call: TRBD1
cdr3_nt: TGTGCCAGCAGGTATACAGGGGGTAAGATGAACACTGAAGCTTTCTTT
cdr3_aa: CASRYTGGKMNTEAFF

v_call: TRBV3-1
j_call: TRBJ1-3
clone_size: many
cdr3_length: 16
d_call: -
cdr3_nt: TGTGCCAGCAGCCTACGCTCTCCCTCCTCTGGAAACACCATATATTTT
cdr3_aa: CASSLRSPSSGNTIYF

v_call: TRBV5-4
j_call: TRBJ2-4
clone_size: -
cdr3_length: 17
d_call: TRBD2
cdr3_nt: TGTGCCAGCAGCTTACGGACTAGCGGGAGTCGAACAAACATTCAGTACTTC
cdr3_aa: CASSLRTSGSRTNIQYF

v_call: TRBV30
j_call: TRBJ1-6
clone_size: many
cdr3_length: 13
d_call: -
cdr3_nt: TGTGCCTGGAGTGGCCACTATAATTCACCCCTCCACTTT
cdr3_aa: CAWSGHYNSPLHF

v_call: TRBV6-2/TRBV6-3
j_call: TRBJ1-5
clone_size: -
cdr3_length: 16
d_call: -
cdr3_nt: TGTGCCAGCAGTTACCCCGTTAGAGATCCACGTCAGCCCCAGCATTTT
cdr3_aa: CASSYPVRDPRQPQHF

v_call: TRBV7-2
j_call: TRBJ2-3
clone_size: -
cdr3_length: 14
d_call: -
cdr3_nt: TGTGCCAGCAGTCGTGTTGGACTTTCAGATACGCAGTATTTT
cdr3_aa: CASSRVGLSDTQYF

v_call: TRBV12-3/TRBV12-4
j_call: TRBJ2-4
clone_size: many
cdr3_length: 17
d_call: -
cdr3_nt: TGTGCCAGCAGTTTAGGACCCGGGCTTAGGGCCAAAAACATTCAGTACTTC
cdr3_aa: CASSLGPGLRAKNIQYF

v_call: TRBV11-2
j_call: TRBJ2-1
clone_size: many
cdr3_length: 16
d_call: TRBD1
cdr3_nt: TGTGCCAGCAGACCGGCCGGGACAGCTACCTACAATGAGCAGTTCTTC
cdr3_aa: CASRPAGTATYNEQFF

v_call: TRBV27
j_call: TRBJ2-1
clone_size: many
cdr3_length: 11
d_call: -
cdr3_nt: TGTGCCAGCAGCACCTACAATGAGCAGTTCTTC
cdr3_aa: CASSTYNEQFF

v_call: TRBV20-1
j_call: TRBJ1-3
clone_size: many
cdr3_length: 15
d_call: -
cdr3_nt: TGCAGTGCTGAACCACCAACAGGACTGGAAAACACCATATATTTT
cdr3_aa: CSAEPPTGLENTIYF

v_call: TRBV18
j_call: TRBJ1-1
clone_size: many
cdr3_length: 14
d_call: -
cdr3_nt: TGTGCCAGCTCACCTTTTACAGGGATGGCTGAAGCTTTCTTT
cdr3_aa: CASSPFTGMAEAFF

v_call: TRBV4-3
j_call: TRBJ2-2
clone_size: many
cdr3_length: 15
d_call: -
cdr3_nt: TGCGCCAGCAGCCAAGATTTTTCGAACACCGGGGAGCTGTTTTTT
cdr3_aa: CASSQDFSNTGELFF

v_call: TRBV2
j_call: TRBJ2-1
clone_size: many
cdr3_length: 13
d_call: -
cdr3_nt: TGTGCCAGCAGTGAACCACCCTTCAATGAGCAGTTCTTC
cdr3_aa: CASSEPPFNEQFF

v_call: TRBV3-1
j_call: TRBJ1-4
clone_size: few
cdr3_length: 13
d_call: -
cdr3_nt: TGTGCCAGCAGTCTCGGACTTAATGAAAAACTGTTTTTT
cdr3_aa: CASSLGLNEKLFF

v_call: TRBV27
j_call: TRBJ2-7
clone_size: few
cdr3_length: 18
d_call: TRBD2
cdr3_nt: TGTGCCAGCAGTTTTGCAGCGGGGGGCCCGACGCTCTCCTACGAGCAGTACTTC
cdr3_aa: CASSFAAGGPTLSYEQYF

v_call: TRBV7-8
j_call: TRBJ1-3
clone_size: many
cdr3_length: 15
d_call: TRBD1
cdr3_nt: TGTGCCAGCAGCTTAGATCTGGCAGGGGGGAACACCATATATTTT
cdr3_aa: CASSLDLAGGNTIYF

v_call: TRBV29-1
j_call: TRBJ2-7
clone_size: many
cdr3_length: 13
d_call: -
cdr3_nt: TGCAGCGTTGGTAACAGGGGAGGGTACGAGCAGTACTTC
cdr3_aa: CSVGNRGGYEQYF

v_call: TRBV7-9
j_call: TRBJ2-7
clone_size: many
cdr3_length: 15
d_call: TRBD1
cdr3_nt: TGTGCCAGCAGCCCCGGGGACAGGGGGCGGTACGAGCAGTACTTC
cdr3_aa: CASSPGDRGRYEQYF

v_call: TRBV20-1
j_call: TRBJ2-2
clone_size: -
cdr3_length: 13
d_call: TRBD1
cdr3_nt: TGCAGTGCTAGGGACAGGCGAGGCGGGGAGCTGTTTTTT
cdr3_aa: CSARDRRGGELFF

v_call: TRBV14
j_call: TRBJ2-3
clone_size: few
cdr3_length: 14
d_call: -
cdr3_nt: TGTGCCAGCAGCCAGAACCCTCCACCAGATACGCAGTATTTT
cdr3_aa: CASSQNPPPDTQYF

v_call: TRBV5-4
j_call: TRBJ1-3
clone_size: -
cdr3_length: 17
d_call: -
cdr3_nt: TGTGCCAGCAGCCCGGAGCCAGGGCGTCCCTCTGGAAACACCATATATTTT
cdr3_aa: CASSPEPGRPSGNTIYF

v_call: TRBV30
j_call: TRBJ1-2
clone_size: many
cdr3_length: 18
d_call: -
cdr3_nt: TGTGCCTGGAGAGCCCCTAGAAAACCCGGGATCAACAACTATGGCTACACCTTC
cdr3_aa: CAWRAPRKPGINNYGYTF

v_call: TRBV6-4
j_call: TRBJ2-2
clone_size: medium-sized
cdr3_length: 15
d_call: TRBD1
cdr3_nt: TGTGCCAGCAGTGACGGGACAGGGAACACCGGGGAGCTGTTTTTT
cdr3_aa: CASSDGTGNTGELFF

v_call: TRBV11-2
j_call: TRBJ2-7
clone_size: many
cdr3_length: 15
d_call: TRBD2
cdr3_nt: TGTGCCAGCAGCGTAGCTAGCGGGCCTGCCTACGAGCAGTACTTC
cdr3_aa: CASSVASGPAYEQYF

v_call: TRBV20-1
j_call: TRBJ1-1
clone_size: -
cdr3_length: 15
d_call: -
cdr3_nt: TGCAGTGCTAGAGATCCGGGGGCGGCGGACACTGAAGCTTTCTTT
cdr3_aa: CSARDPGAADTEAFF

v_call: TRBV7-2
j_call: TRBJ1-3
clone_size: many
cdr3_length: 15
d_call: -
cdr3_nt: TGTGCCAGCAGCTTAAGGGGAAAACCTGGAAACACCATATATTTT
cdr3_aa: CASSLRGKPGNTIYF

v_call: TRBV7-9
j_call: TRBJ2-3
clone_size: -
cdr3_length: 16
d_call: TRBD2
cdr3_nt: TGTGCCAGCAGCGCCTCTAGCGGGAGGGCAAGGCATACGCAGTATTTT
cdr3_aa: CASSASSGRARHTQYF

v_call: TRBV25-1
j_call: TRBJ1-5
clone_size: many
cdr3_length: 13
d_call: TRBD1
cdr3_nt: TGTGCCAGCGCGGGACAGGGAAGGCAGCCCCAGCATTTT
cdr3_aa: CASAGQGRQPQHF

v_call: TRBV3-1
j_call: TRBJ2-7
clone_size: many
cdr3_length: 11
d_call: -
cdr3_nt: TGTGCCAGCAGCCACCCCTACGAGCAGTACTTC
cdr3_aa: CASSHPYEQYF

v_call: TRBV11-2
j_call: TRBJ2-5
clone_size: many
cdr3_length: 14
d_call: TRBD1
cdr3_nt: TGTGCCAGCCACGGCCGGGACAGGGAAGAGACCCAGTACTTC
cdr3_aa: CASHGRDREETQYF

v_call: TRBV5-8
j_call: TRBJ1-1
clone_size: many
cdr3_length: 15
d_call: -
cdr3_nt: TGTGCCAGCAGCTTGTTAGTAGGGCCGAACACTGAAGCTTTCTTT
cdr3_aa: CASSLLVGPNTEAFF

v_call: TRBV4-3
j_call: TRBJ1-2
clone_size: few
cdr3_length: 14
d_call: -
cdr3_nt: TGCGCCAGCAGCCAAGATAGGCGGGTCTATGGCTACACCTTC
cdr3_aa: CASSQDRRVYGYTF

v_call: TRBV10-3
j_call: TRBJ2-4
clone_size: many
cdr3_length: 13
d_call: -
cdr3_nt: TGTGCCATCAGCGACTATTCGAGGGACATTCAGTACTTC
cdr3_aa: CAISDYSRDIQYF